Listed here is a single T cell receptor (beta chain). This entry belongs to a study of control samples from healthy donors and cancer patients. Trimming took 4 bases from V and 15 from J; bases not matched to a gene: 16. Germline values: CDR1 SNHLY, CDR2 FYNNEI. The CDR3 has 15 residues. Profiled with immunoSEQ multiplex PCR; TCRdb holds only in-frame clones, not every one. The sample yields under 65,000 clones, around 93% seen once. This sequence joins TRBV2 and TRBJ2-1; 9 bases map to TRBD2. The sequenced sample consisted of PBMCs. The receptor was isolated from a man younger than 45 with colorectal cancer. The CDR3 sequence: CASSGYSSGGPFWFF. CDR3 sequence (DNA): TGTGCCAGCAGTGGGTACTCCAGCGGGGGGCCCTTCTGGTTCTTC.